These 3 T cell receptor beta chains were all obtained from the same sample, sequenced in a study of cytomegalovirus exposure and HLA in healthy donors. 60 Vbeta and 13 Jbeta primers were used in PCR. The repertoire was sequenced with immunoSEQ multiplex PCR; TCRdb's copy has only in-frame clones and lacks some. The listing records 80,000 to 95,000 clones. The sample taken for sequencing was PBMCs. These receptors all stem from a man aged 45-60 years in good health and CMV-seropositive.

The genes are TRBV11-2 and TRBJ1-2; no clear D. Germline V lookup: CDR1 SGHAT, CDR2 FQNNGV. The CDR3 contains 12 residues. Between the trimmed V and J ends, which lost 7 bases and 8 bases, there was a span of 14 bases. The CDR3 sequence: CASNPPEGGYTF. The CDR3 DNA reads TGTGCCAGCAATCCCCCCGAGGGAGGCTACACCTTC.

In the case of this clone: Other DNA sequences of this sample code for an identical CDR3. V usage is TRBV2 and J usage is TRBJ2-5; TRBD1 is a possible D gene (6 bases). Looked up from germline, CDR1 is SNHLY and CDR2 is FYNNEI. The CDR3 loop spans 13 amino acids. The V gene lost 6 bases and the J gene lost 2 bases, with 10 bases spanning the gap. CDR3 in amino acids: CASSGQIQETQYF. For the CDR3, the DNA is TGTGCCAGCAGCGGACAGATACAAGAGACCCAGTACTTC.

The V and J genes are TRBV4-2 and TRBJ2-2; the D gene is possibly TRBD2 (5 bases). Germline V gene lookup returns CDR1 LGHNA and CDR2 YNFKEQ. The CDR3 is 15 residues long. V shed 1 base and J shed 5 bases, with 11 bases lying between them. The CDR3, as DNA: TGTGCCAGCAGCCAAGGGCGACGCGGGACCGGGGAGCTGTTTTTT. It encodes CASSQGRRGTGELFF.